This TCR beta chain was documented in a study of T-cell reconstitution after alpha-beta-depleted transplantation in children. Findings and caveats of the study: There were reportedly several hundred expanded graft clones from which alpha-beta T cells came about two months after transplant. A year post-transplant, T-cell counts and diversity derived mostly from newly produced T cells.

Preparation of the TCRbeta library was carried out with unique molecular identifiers. TCRdb processed the PCR reads anew with MiXCR; each CDR3 protein has one entry. Of about 1,000,000 distinct CDR3 sequences listed, roughly 29% are singletons. The germline gives CDR1 LNHNV, CDR2 YYDKDF (reference sequence). V shed 3 bases and J 2 bases; nucleotides not matched to a gene: 4. This CDR3 has 16 amino acids. This clonotype came up a few times. The target antigen is unknown. J is TRBJ2-1 and V is TRBV15, with 10 bases matching TRBD1. Sequencing used PBMCs, mostly from graft donor cells, obtained 360 days after TCRalphabeta/CD19-depleted stem cell transplant. The clonotype comes from a boy younger than two who had a stem cell transplant for SCID, so the T cells may come from the graft donor. The chain's CDR3 is CATSRRGTGAYNEQFF. The CDR3 coding sequence is TGTGCCACCAGCAGGAGAGGGACAGGGGCCTACAATGAGCAGTTCTTC.